This entry lists 21 T cell receptor beta chains sequenced from one sample in a study of T cells in Graves' hyperthyroidism and ophthalmopathy. There were TCR beta CDR3 regions amplified from RNA transcripts. The study used the HTBI primer set for a first-round RT-PCR of the TCR CDR3. A single record per CDR3 protein comes from TCRdb applying MiXCR to the multiplex PCR reads. The data contain about 640,000 distinct CDR3 sequences, just under 45% of them seen just once; the ten biggest clones take up under 8%. Sequences were obtained from peripheral blood or thyroid tissue (not recorded which). The receptors shown here come from an adult man with Graves' disease, either hyperthyroidism or ophthalmopathy (not recorded which).

The chain combines TRBV7-9 with TRBJ2-7, with D possibly TRBD1 on 5 matching bases. Germline CDR1 reads SEHNR; CDR2 reads FQNEAQ (reference sequence). The ends were cut back, 1 base at V and 4 bases at J, with 14 bases in the middle. CDR3 size: 15 residues. In DNA form, the CDR3 reads TGTGCCAGCAGCTTAGTCTCAGGGCGGTTGTACGAGCAGTACTTC. Translated, it gives CASSLVSGRLYEQYF.

Comments on this clonotype: This may be a read error: a much more frequent sequence differs by one nucleotide. The rearrangement joins TRBV7-7 to TRBJ1-1, with D uncertain. Germline V CDR1 and CDR2: SSHAT, FNYEAQ (reference sequence). The CDR3 runs to 13 residues. The DNA of the CDR3 is TGTGCTAGCAGCTTAAATCTCTCTTCTGAAGCTTTCTTT. Protein: CASSLNLSSEAFF.

As for this clonotype: The conserved phenylalanine or tryptophan is not found at the CDR3 terminus, so this likely reflects a read error. The DNA is left out, because the CDR3 cannot be placed on it with certainty; the CDR3 is given as TCRdb lists it. CDR3 sequence reads: CASSLTLAG. J is TRBJ2-7 and V is TRBV7-3; the D segment call TRBD2 is taken from the table without a DNA check. Germline loops: CDR1 SGHTA, CDR2 FQGTGA. The CDR3 is 9 amino acids in total, end residues counted.

The V and J genes are TRBV19 and TRBJ2-7; TRBD1 matches 7 bases. This CDR3 has 17 residues. Germline V gene data show CDR1 as LNHDA and CDR2 as SQIVND (reference sequence). The junction had 12 bases not matched to a gene; V was cut back by 1 base and J by 3 bases. The CDR3 loop is CASSIAGGDRAGYEQYF. CDR3 in DNA: TGTGCCAGTAGTATAGCAGGGGGTGACAGGGCGGGCTACGAGCAGTACTTC.

This clonotype was seen more than once but under ten times. The chain couples TRBV2 to TRBJ2-2; 10 positions match TRBD2. J lost 3 bases, V lost 5 bases, and 6 bases had no gene match. The germline V gene has CDR1 SNHLY and CDR2 FYNNEI. This CDR3 is built from 16 residues. The DNA for the CDR3 is TGTGCCAGCAGTTACCCAGCGGGAGGGCACACCGGGGAGCTGTTTTTT. Its translation: CASSYPAGGHTGELFF.

The rearrangement joins TRBV7-9 to TRBJ2-7; TRBD2 agrees at 11 bases. Trimming removed 5 bases from V and 7 bases from J; junction bases left unmatched: 10. Germline values: CDR1 SEHNR, CDR2 FQNEAQ (reference sequence). This CDR3 is 15 amino acids long. The CDR3, as DNA: TGTGCCAGCAGCCTCCGACTAGCGGGATTTAATGAGCAGTACTTC. Amino acid sequence: CASSLRLAGFNEQYF.

The V call is TRBV7-9, the J call TRBJ2-7, with TRBD1 matching over 10 bases. After removal of 5 bases from V and 0 bases from J, the junction contained 7 bases not matched to a gene. Looked up from germline, CDR1 is SEHNR and CDR2 is FQNEAQ (reference sequence). CDR3 size: 16 residues. The CDR3 loop is CASSHGRTGGSYEQYF. The CDR3 DNA sequence: TGTGCCAGCAGCCATGGAAGGACAGGGGGCTCCTACGAGCAGTACTTC.

This clonotype was counted only a few times. The V gene is TRBV2, the J gene TRBJ2-7; no clear D gene. Germline-derived CDR1 and CDR2 are SNHLY and FYNNEI. V was trimmed by 5 bases and J by 2 bases, leaving 19 bases between them. The CDR3 is 16 residues long. DNA for the CDR3: TGTGCCAGCAGTTACTCGATAGGCGGCAGCACCTACGAGCAGTACTTC. This gives the protein CASSYSIGGSTYEQYF.

With respect to this clonotype: This may be a read error, as it is one base from a much larger clone. The chain carries TRBV29-1 and TRBJ1-2; D possibly corresponds to TRBD1 (6 bases). Trimming cost V 5 bases and J 7 bases, with 14 bases left between them. The CDR3 covers 12 residues. Germline V CDR1 and CDR2: SQVTM, ANQGSEA. The CDR3 bases are TGCAGCGTTCAGGACAGACCATGTGGCTACACCTTC. Protein sequence: CSVQDRPCGYTF.

This clonotype showed up just once. The chain joins TRBV4-1 to TRBJ2-2, with D perhaps matching TRBD1 (5 bases). There are 16 residues in the CDR3. Trimming shortened V by 4 bases and J by 7 bases, and 19 bases separated the two germline ends. Germline loops: CDR1 MGHRA, CDR2 YSYEKL. The CDR3 protein is CASSPYQGREDGELFF. The CDR3 nucleotides read TGCGCCAGCAGCCCTTATCAAGGCAGGGAAGACGGGGAGCTGTTTTTT.

Details on this clonotype: One end of the junction is discordant with germline, which a read error may explain. The chain is built from TRBV13 and TRBJ1-1; 7 bases agree with TRBD1. Germline loops: CDR1 PRHDT, CDR2 FYEKMQ (reference sequence). The CDR3 runs 13 residues. CDR3 sequence (DNA): TGTGTCAGCTCCCCCGACAGGGTCACTGAAGCTTTCTTT. It codes for CVSSPDRVTEAFF.

The chain combines TRBV19 with TRBJ1-1; a weak D match, TRBD1 (5 bases). The CDR3 is made up of 14 amino acids. V gave up 0 bases and J gave up 10 bases, with 15 bases separating them. Germline values: CDR1 LNHDA, CDR2 SQIVND (reference sequence). The CDR3 protein is CASSIDLLGGVAFF. The CDR3 DNA is TGTGCCAGTAGTATAGATCTTCTTGGGGGGGTAGCTTTCTTT.

This clonotype showed up many times. The chain joins TRBV29-1 to TRBJ1-5; 9 bases line up with TRBD1. After removal of 7 bases from V and 6 bases from J, the junction contained 7 bases not matched to a gene. Germline CDR1 SQVTM, CDR2 ANQGSEA. The CDR3 sequence is 13 residues long. CDR3 region: CSGGQGAGQPQHF. CDR3 sequence (DNA): TGCAGCGGGGGACAGGGCGCGGGTCAGCCCCAGCATTTT.

This sequence joins TRBV7-8 and TRBJ2-7; 10 positions agree with TRBD2. Trimming removed 4 bases from V and 6 bases from J; junction bases left unmatched: 6. CDR3 size: 14 residues. The germline CDR1 and CDR2 sequences are SGHVS and FQNEAQ. The CDR3 region has the DNA TGTGCCAGCAGCTATGGGGCTAGCGGGGGCGAGCAGTACTTC. Translation gives CASSYGASGGEQYF.

CDR3 DNA sequence: TGCAGCGCCCTTCGGGCAGGGATCGATTCACCCCTCCACTTT. Translated, it gives CSALRAGIDSPLHF. This sequence joins TRBV29-1 and TRBJ1-6; D might be TRBD1 (5 bases). Germline CDR1 reads SQVTM; CDR2 reads ANQGSEA. CDR3 size: 14 residues. V was clipped by 7 bases and J by 8 bases, with 18 bases between them.

This clonotype was observed a handful of times. The rearrangement uses TRBV12-3 or TRBV12-4 and TRBJ2-5; TRBD1 agrees at 7 bases. J gave up 5 bases and V 7 bases, and 13 bases lay outside the gene matches. This CDR3 has 15 amino acids. The CDR3 sequence is CASTLQLQGRETQYF. The CDR3 coding sequence is TGTGCCAGCACCCTGCAACTACAGGGGCGGGAGACCCAGTACTTC.

This clonotype appeared a few times. The V gene is TRBV5-1, the J gene TRBJ2-7, with a possible D match to TRBD1 (5 bases). V shed 2 bases and J shed 0 bases, with 9 bases lying between them. Germline V CDR1 and CDR2: SGHRS, YFSETQ. The CDR3 is made up of 14 amino acids. The CDR3 region is CASSLTGNSYEQYF. CDR3 sequence (DNA): TGCGCCAGCAGCTTAACAGGTAACTCCTACGAGCAGTACTTC. The full variable domain, completed using reference TRBV5-1 and TRBJ2-7, is KAGVTQTPRYLIKTRGQQVTLSCSPISGHRSVSWYQQTPGQGLQFLFEYFSETQRNKGNFPGRFSGRQFSNSRSEMNVSTLELGDSALYLCASSLTGNSYEQYFGPGTRLTVT.

The rearrangement links TRBV2 to TRBJ2-7; D may be TRBD2 (5 bases). Trimming took 8 bases from V and 3 from J, leaving 11 bases between them. The CDR3 has 12 amino acids. Germline assignment: CDR1 SNHLY and CDR2 FYNNEI. The CDR3 protein is CASFGRGYEQYF. In DNA, the CDR3 is TGTGCCAGCTTCGGACGGGGCTACGAGCAGTACTTC.

The chain combines TRBV20-1 with TRBJ1-1, with TRBD1 matching 10 bases. V gave up 2 bases and J gave up 7 bases; unmatched junction bases: 7. CDR3 length: 14 amino acids. Germline V gene sequence: CDR1 DFQATT, CDR2 SNEGSKA (reference sequence). CDR3 in DNA: TGCAGTGCTAGACCGGGACAGGGGTGGAATGAAGCTTTCTTT. This gives the protein CSARPGQGWNEAFF.

This clonotype has just a few counts. The rearrangement uses TRBV30 and TRBJ1-2; D gene uncertain. Deletions cut 2 bases from V and 7 bases from J, with 11 bases between. The germline V gene has CDR1 GTSNPN and CDR2 SVGIG (reference sequence). CDR3 size: 12 residues. The CDR3 DNA is TGTGCCTGGAGTCCTCACGACTTTGGCTACACCTTC. Its translation: CAWSPHDFGYTF.

On this clonotype itself: Sequence at one end of the junction differs from germline and may be a read error. The rearrangement joins TRBV12-3 or TRBV12-4 to TRBJ1-4, with D hard to call. The CDR3 has 14 residues. This CDR3 reads CANSLYQSNEKLFF. CDR3 nucleotides: TGTGCCAACAGTCTATACCAGTCTAACGAAAAACTGTTTTTT.